Each of the 24 T cell receptor beta chains below was sequenced from the same sample in a study of Graves' ophthalmopathy and Graves' hyperthyroidism. The authors amplified TCR beta CDR3 regions, and they did so from RNA transcripts for repertoire sequencing. The first round was an RT-PCR with HTBI primers, and the second round was a multiplex PCR. One entry per CDR3 protein results from TCRdb running MiXCR on the multiplex PCR reads. The data hold about 400,000 distinct CDR3 sequences, with about 16% observed a single time. The sequencing sample was made of peripheral blood. These receptors came from a woman between 18 and 29 years old with stable Graves' hyperthyroidism.

This clonotype was recorded at least ten times. The chain combines TRBV12-3 or TRBV12-4 with TRBJ1-1; D call uncertain. The CDR3 extends over 13 amino acids. V dropped 5 bases and J dropped 5 bases, with 12 bases sitting between them. The CDR3 bases are TGTGCCAGCAGTCGGGGTTTTGGTACTGAAGCTTTCTTT. Encoded protein: CASSRGFGTEAFF.

This clonotype was counted many times. The chain couples TRBV6-5 to TRBJ1-6; D may be TRBD1 (5 bases). Germline-derived CDR1 and CDR2 are MNHEY and SVGAGI. This CDR3 spans 17 amino acids. Trimming cost V 0 bases and J 7 bases, with 16 bases left between them. The CDR3 here is CASSYSNRGRVNSPLHF. In DNA, the CDR3 is TGTGCCAGCAGTTACTCGAATAGAGGCAGGGTGAATTCACCCCTCCACTTT.

This clonotype was observed many times. This chain joins TRBV19 and TRBJ1-2; D not resolved. Trimming pared 5 bases from V and 4 bases from J, leaving 11 bases between. CDR1 and CDR2 (germline): LNHDA, SQIVND (reference sequence). The CDR3 runs 13 residues. The CDR3 here is CASSFEDPYGYTF. In nucleotides, the CDR3 is TGTGCCAGTAGTTTTGAGGACCCCTATGGCTACACCTTC.

In its sample, this clonotype was seen many times. The chain recombines TRBV7-9 with TRBJ1-5; no clear D gene. CDR3 length: 16 residues. V was cut by 5 bases and J by 1 base, with 15 bases left in between. Per germline, CDR1 SEHNR and CDR2 FQNEAQ (reference sequence). In DNA form, the CDR3 reads TGTGCCAGCAGCCCCGCGGGTTGGAGAAGCAATCAGCCCCAGCATTTT. It translates to CASSPAGWRSNQPQHF. Full variable domain (remainder filled in from reference TRBV7-9 and TRBJ1-5): DTGVSQNPRHKITKRGQNVTFRCDPISEHNRLYWYRQTLGQGPEFLTYFQNEAQLEKSRLLSDRFSAERPKGSFSTLEIQRTEQGDSAMYLCASSPAGWRSNQPQHFGDGTRLSIL.

This clonotype occurred many times. The J gene is TRBJ1-5, the V gene TRBV6-2 or TRBV6-3; 8 bases line up with TRBD1. The J segment lost 3 bases and the V segment lost 4 bases, leaving 8 bases of the junction unmatched. CDR1 is MNHEY and CDR2 is SVGEGT in the germline V gene. The CDR3 consists of 16 residues. The CDR3 loop reads CASSSLTGVLNQPQHF. The CDR3 DNA sequence: TGTGCCAGCAGTTCCTTGACAGGGGTCCTCAATCAGCCCCAGCATTTT.

This clonotype was detected ten times or more. This rearrangement joins TRBV7-8 to TRBJ2-7, with D possibly TRBD1 on 5 matching bases. The V and J ends lost 2 bases and 3 bases respectively, with 8 bases between them. The length of the CDR3 is 13 residues. CDR1 and CDR2 from the germline V gene are SGHVS and FQNEAQ. The CDR3 protein is CASSLRRDYEQYF. In nucleotides, the CDR3 is TGTGCCAGCAGCTTACGCAGGGACTACGAGCAGTACTTC. Full variable domain (outside the CDR3, taken from reference TRBV7-8 and TRBJ2-7): GAGVSQSPRYKVAKRGQDVALRCDPISGHVSLFWYQQALGQGPEFLTYFQNEAQLDKSGLPSDRFFAERPEGSVSTLKIQRTQQEDSAVYLCASSLRRDYEQYFGPGTRLTVT.

This chain connects TRBV27 to TRBJ2-5; no clear D. CDR1 is MNHEY, CDR2 SMNVEV, per germline (reference sequence). The CDR3 loop spans 14 amino acids. The V and J ends lost 4 bases and 5 bases respectively, with 14 bases between them. CDR3 residues: CASSSLVGRETQYF. CDR3 nucleotides: TGTGCCAGCAGTTCGTTAGTAGGCCGGGAGACCCAGTACTTC.

The chain uses TRBV20-1 and TRBJ1-1; D not resolved. Germline V lookup: CDR1 DFQATT, CDR2 SNEGSKA (reference sequence). The V gene lost 6 bases and the J gene lost 5 bases, with 13 bases spanning the gap. The CDR3 consists of 12 residues. The CDR3 is CSAPWGGTEAFF. The CDR3 region has the DNA TGCAGTGCCCCCTGGGGAGGGACTGAAGCTTTCTTT.

This clonotype showed up many times. The chain links TRBV11-2 to TRBJ2-2; tentatively, D is TRBD2 (5 bases). The CDR3 contains 13 residues. The germline V gene encodes CDR1 SGHAT and CDR2 FQNNGV. V was cut by 1 base and J by 7 bases, with 7 bases left in between. The CDR3 nucleotides read TGTGCCAGCAGCTTAGTCCGGGGCGGGGAGCTGTTTTTT. As protein: CASSLVRGGELFF.

This chain connects TRBV20-1 to TRBJ1-1; D uncertain. Between the trimmed V and J ends, which lost 0 bases and 3 bases, there was a span of 8 bases. In germline, CDR1 is DFQATT, CDR2 SNEGSKA (reference sequence). CDR3 length: 13 residues. CDR3 region: CSARDPGDTEAFF. CDR3 in DNA: TGCAGTGCTAGAGATCCAGGAGACACTGAAGCTTTCTTT.

This clonotype was picked up many times. The gene calls are TRBV6-1 and TRBJ1-2; D possibly corresponds to TRBD1 (5 bases). The germline V gene has CDR1 MNHNS and CDR2 SASEGT. The CDR3 runs 15 residues. V lost 0 bases and J lost 4, with 12 bases in between. The CDR3 DNA is TGTGCCAGCAGTGAAGCTGGGGGGGTCACCTATGGCTACACCTTC. It yields the protein CASSEAGGVTYGYTF.

In its sample, this clonotype was seen many times. J is TRBJ2-7 and V is TRBV14; D gene uncertain. The germline V gene encodes CDR1 SGHDN and CDR2 FVKESK. Between the trimmed V and J ends, which lost 0 bases and 0 bases, there was a span of 12 bases. This CDR3 comprises 16 residues. CDR3 in amino acids: CASSQDPRVTSYEQYF. The CDR3 bases are TGTGCCAGCAGCCAAGATCCCCGAGTCACCTCCTACGAGCAGTACTTC.

On this clonotype itself: Just one base apart from a much larger clone, this may be a read error. The V and J genes are TRBV3-1 and TRBJ1-2; 9 bases fit TRBD1. Trimming at V came to 5 bases and at J to 7 bases, leaving 8 bases not matched to a gene. The germline V gene encodes CDR1 LGHDT and CDR2 YNNKEL (reference sequence). The CDR3 is made up of 14 amino acids. The CDR3 sequence is CASSSFGTGSGYTF. CDR3 bases: TGTGCCAGCAGCTCCTTCGGGACAGGGAGTGGCTACACCTTC.

The chain combines TRBV7-9 with TRBJ1-6; D is uncertain. Germline values: CDR1 SEHNR, CDR2 FQNEAQ (reference sequence). Trimming cost V 4 bases and J 11 bases, with 12 bases left between them. The CDR3 spans 13 residues. The CDR3 DNA is TGTGCCAGCAGCTCCGCCCAGAATCCACCCCTCCACTTT. Translation: CASSSAQNPPLHF.

In this sample, this clonotype turned up a few times. The rearrangement uses TRBV5-1 and TRBJ2-5; D gene ambiguous. The germline CDR1 and CDR2 sequences are SGHRS and YFSETQ. CDR3 length equals 15 residues. V was pared by 4 bases and J by 1 base, with 14 bases between. As DNA, the CDR3 is TGCGCCAGCAGCCCCCGGGTCCCTCTCCAAGAGACCCAGTACTTC. Amino acids: CASSPRVPLQETQYF.

This clonotype was observed many times. The chain couples TRBV11-3 to TRBJ2-5, with TRBD1 identical over 12 bases. Per the germline V gene, CDR1 is SGHNT and CDR2 is YENEEA. V gave up 2 bases and J gave up 2 bases; unmatched junction bases: 3. The CDR3 is 16 residues long. The CDR3 reads CASSLWGQGAQETQYF. CDR3 nucleotide sequence: TGTGCCAGCAGCTTATGGGGACAGGGGGCTCAAGAGACCCAGTACTTC.

The chain joins TRBV5-1 to TRBJ2-7; 7 nucleotides agree with TRBD1. The CDR3 has 14 residues. Germline V gene lookup returns CDR1 SGHRS and CDR2 YFSETQ. Trimming took 4 bases from V and 2 from J; bases not matched to a gene: 6. The DNA for the CDR3 is TGCGCCAGCAGCATCGGGACAGTTCCCTACGAGCAGTACTTC. Translating gives CASSIGTVPYEQYF. The whole variable domain, filled in from reference TRBV5-1 and TRBJ2-7, reads KAGVTQTPRYLIKTRGQQVTLSCSPISGHRSVSWYQQTPGQGLQFLFEYFSETQRNKGNFPGRFSGRQFSNSRSEMNVSTLELGDSALYLCASSIGTVPYEQYFGPGTRLTVT.

This rearrangement joins TRBV24-1 to TRBJ1-2, with TRBD1 identical over 8 bases. Germline CDR1 is KGHDR and CDR2 is SFDVKD. There are 15 residues in the CDR3. V shed 5 bases, J shed 4 bases, and the junction held 8 bases outside the gene matches. CDR3 region: CATSGPGTGSYGYTF. The CDR3 DNA follows: TGTGCCACCAGTGGACCCGGGACAGGCTCCTATGGCTACACCTTC.

This clonotype occurred many times. The DNA of the CDR3 is TGTGCCAGCAGCTTGTTTGCGGGACAAGAGACCCAGTACTTC. It encodes CASSLFAGQETQYF. The rearrangement joins TRBV11-3 to TRBJ2-5; D might be TRBD2 (6 bases). The CDR3 loop spans 14 amino acids. The germline CDR1 and CDR2 sequences are SGHNT and YENEEA. Between the trimmed V and J ends, which lost 3 bases and 2 bases, there was a span of 10 bases. Supplemented by reference TRBV11-3 and TRBJ2-5, the full variable domain reads EAGVVQSPRYKIIEKKQPVAFWCNPISGHNTLYWYLQNLGQGPELLIRYENEEAVDDSQLPKDRFSAERLKGVDSTLKIQPAELGDSAVYLCASSLFAGQETQYFGPGTRLLVL.

This clonotype was recorded at least ten times. This chain connects TRBV6-5 to TRBJ1-1; possibly TRBD1 for D (5 bases). Looked up from germline, CDR1 is MNHEY and CDR2 is SVGAGI. This CDR3 is built from 15 residues. V lost 4 bases to trimming and J lost 3 bases, with 15 bases between them. The CDR3: CASSFSGRLDTEAFF. For the CDR3, the DNA is TGTGCCAGCAGTTTTTCGGGGCGTTTGGACACTGAAGCTTTCTTT.

This clonotype was seen many times. The J gene is TRBJ2-7, the V gene TRBV6-2 or TRBV6-3; the D call may be TRBD1 or TRBD2 (7 bases each). The CDR3 spans 14 residues. Trimming left V 6 bases short and J 4 bases short, with 16 bases between. Germline V gene sequence: CDR1 MNHEY, CDR2 SVGEGT. The DNA of the CDR3 is TGTGCCAGCAGGGACAGGAACGGGGGGTACGAGCAGTACTTC. Translating it yields CASRDRNGGYEQYF.

The sample holds one count of this clonotype. The V call is TRBV10-3, the J call TRBJ2-2, with D uncertain. V lost 4 bases and J lost 0, with 3 bases in between. This CDR3 comprises 13 residues. CDR1 is ENHRY, CDR2 SYGVKD, per germline. CDR3 sequence reads: CAISVANTGELFF. For the CDR3, the DNA is TGTGCCATCAGTGTCGCGAACACCGGGGAGCTGTTTTTT.

Many counts were recorded for this clonotype. As DNA, the CDR3 is TGCAGTGCTAGATCCCGACTAGCTCAAGAGACCCAGTACTTC. Translating gives CSARSRLAQETQYF. The rearrangement uses TRBV20-1 and TRBJ2-5; 7 bases agree with TRBD2. Germline V gene data show CDR1 as DFQATT and CDR2 as SNEGSKA (reference sequence). This CDR3 has 14 amino acids. V lost 2 bases, J lost 2 bases, and 5 bases stayed unmatched.

In its sample, this clonotype was seen many times. The chain links TRBV20-1 to TRBJ1-1, with D perhaps matching TRBD1 (5 bases). Germline V gene lookup returns CDR1 DFQATT and CDR2 SNEGSKA (reference sequence). This CDR3 has 15 residues. Trimming took 0 bases from V and 1 from J, leaving 12 bases between them. The CDR3 reads CSARDLRTSNTEAFF. CDR3 bases: TGCAGTGCTAGAGATCTCCGGACATCGAACACTGAAGCTTTCTTT.